This TCR beta chain was recorded in a study of shared clonotypes between healthy human individuals. Sequencing used immunoSEQ multiplex PCR; TCRdb keeps in-frame clones, though not all of them. The sample lists about 640,000 clones, approximately 79% occurring once. This clone showed up just once. Its antigen remains unidentified. V lost 5 bases, J lost 8 bases, and 12 bases lay in between. This CDR3 is built from 13 residues. The germline CDR1 and CDR2 sequences are SEHNR and FQNEAQ (reference sequence). The study's findings and limits: Rarefaction indicated that sorted-subset sequencing remained incomplete although depth was large.

The J gene is TRBJ1-4, the V gene TRBV7-9; no clear D. Sequencing input: memory CD4+ T cells sorted from blood. Subset noted: CD45RA-negative fraction. This clonotype was sampled from a young woman in good health. The CDR3 DNA reads TGTGCCAGCAGCCAGGAGCCCTGGGAAAAACTGTTTTTT. It specifies CASSQEPWEKLFF.